This T cell receptor beta chain was obtained from a study of blood T cell repertoires in COVID-19. Study overall: PBMCs, B-cell-depleted T cells, or T cells were the source of the cDNA or gDNA that made up the material.

The V segment lost 6 bases and the J segment 0 bases; nucleotides outside the gene matches: 4. The V gene's germline CDR1 is SGHTA and CDR2 FQGNSA. CDR3 length equals 15 residues. TCRdb's table, derived via immunoSEQ multiplex PCR, lists solely in-frame clones and lacks some. Found here are some 26,000 clones, 72% of them singletons; the top ten hold 43%. The chain has TRBV7-2 and TRBJ2-2; 7 bases map to TRBD1. The source of this sequence is a woman of 80 years or more with acute or convalescent COVID-19. Sequenced: peripheral blood. CDR3 protein: CASRPGQTNTGELFF. Here the CDR3 DNA reads TGTGCCAGCAGGCCGGGACAGACGAACACCGGGGAGCTGTTTTTT.